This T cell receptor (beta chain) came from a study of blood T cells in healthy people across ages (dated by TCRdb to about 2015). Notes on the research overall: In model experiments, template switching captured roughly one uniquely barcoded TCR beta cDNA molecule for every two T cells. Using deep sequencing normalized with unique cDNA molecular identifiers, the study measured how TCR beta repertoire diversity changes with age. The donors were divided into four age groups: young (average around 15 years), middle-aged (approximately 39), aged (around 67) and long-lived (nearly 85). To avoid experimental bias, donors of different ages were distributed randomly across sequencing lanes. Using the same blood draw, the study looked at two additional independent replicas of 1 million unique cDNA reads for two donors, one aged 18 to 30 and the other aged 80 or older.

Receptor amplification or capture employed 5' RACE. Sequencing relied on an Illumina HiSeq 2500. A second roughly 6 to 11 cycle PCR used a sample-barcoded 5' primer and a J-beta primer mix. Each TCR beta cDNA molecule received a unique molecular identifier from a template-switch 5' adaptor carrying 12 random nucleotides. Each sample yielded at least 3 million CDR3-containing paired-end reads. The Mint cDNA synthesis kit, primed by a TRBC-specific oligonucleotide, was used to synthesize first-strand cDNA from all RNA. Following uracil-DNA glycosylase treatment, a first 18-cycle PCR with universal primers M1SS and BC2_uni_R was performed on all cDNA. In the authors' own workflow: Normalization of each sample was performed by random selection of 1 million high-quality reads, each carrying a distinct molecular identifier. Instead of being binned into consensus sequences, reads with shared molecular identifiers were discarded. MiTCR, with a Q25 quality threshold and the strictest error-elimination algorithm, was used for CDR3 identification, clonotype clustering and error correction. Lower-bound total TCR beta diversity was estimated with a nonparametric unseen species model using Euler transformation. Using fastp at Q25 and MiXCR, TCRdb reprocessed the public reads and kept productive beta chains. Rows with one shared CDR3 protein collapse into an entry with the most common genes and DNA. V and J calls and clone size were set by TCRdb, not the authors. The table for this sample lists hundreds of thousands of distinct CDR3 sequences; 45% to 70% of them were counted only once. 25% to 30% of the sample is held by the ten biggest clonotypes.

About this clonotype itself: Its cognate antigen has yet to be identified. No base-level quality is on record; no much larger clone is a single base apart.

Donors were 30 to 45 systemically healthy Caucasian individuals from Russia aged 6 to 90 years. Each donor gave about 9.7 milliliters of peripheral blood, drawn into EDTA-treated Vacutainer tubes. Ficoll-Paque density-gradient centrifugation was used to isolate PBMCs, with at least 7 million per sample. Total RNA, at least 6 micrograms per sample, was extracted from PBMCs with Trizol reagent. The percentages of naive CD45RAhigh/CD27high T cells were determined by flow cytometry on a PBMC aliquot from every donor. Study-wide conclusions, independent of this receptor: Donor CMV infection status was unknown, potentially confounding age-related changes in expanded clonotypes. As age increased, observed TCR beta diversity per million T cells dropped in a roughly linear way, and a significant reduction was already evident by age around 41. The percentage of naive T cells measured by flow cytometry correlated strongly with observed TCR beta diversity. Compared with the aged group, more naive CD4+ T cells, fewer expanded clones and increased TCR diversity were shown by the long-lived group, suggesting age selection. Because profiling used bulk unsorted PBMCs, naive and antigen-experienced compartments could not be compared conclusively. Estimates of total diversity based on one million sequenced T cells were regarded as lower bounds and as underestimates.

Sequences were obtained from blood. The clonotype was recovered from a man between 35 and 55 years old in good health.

For the CDR3, the sequence is CASSLGTGQDQETQYF. The nucleotide sequence reads as follows: TGTGCCAGCAGCCTCGGGACAGGGCAGGACCAAGAGACCCAGTACTTC. The chain couples TRBV11-3 to TRBJ2-5, with 9 bases matching TRBD1. The CDR3, cysteine through phenylalanine, is 16 amino acids long. CDR3 DNA only is kept here, 48 bases in frame from base 1. Via the germline V gene, CDR1 is SGHNT and CDR2 YENEEA. Trimming accounts for 5 bases at V and 0 bases at J, while the number of junction bases matched to no gene is 7. Full variable domain (CDR3 extended with the reference TRBV11-3 and TRBJ2-5 proteins): EAGVVQSPRYKIIEKKQPVAFWCNPISGHNTLYWYLQNLGQGPELLIRYENEEAVDDSQLPKDRFSAERLKGVDSTLKIQPAELGDSAVYLCASSLGTGQDQETQYFGPGTRLLVL.